This TCR beta chain was identified in a study of T-cell memory formation after mild COVID-19. Via MiXCR, TCRdb re-called the 5' RACE reads, giving one row per CDR3 protein. Found here are 450,000 or so distinct CDR3 sequences, around a quarter of them singletons; the top ten hold approximately 12%. CDR3 length: 15 amino acids. Germline CDR1 reads LGHDT; CDR2 reads YNNKEL (reference sequence). The V end lost 0 bases, the J end lost 0 bases, and 6 bases lay between the germline ends. The sequence derives from an adult woman who had mild COVID-19 (a few samples of this study predate the infection). Cell type and time point are not known. The rearrangement uses TRBV3-1 and TRBJ1-3; D ambiguous. The sequenced sample consisted of PBMCs or a T cell subset sorted from them (not recorded which). The CDR3, as DNA: TGTGCCAGCAGCCAAGACAGAAACTCTGGAAACACCATATATTTT. It specifies CASSQDRNSGNTIYF.